This entry describes one T cell receptor beta chain. What it binds is unknown. The data were produced by immunoSEQ multiplex PCR, yet TCRdb's version contains in-frame clones alone and is incomplete. Of some 110,000 clones listed, approximately 89% were seen once; the top ten hold 1.5% to 2%. This sample was included in a study of cytomegalovirus exposure and HLA in healthy donors. Germline V gene lookup returns CDR1 SGHAT and CDR2 FQNNGV. The CDR3 has 14 amino acids. The J segment lost 5 bases and the V segment lost 5 bases, leaving 6 bases of the junction unmatched. Overall study results and limits: Associated with cytomegalovirus, according to the listing, were around 160 TCR beta chains. Specificity for CMV antigens was confirmed in vitro for three of the CMV-associated chains. High specificity and sensitivity for cytomegalovirus status were reported for the classifier. According to a subsequent analysis, TCR clusters from the first cohort were inclined to appear together in the 100 to 150 validation repertoires.

The gene calls are TRBV11-2 and TRBJ2-1; 7 positions agree with TRBD2. The TCR originated in a man younger than 35 in good health and CMV-seronegative. The sample comprised PBMCs. The DNA of the CDR3 is TGTGCCAGCAGCCGGGGGGTGGGGCACAATGAGCAGTTCTTC. It is translated as CASSRGVGHNEQFF.